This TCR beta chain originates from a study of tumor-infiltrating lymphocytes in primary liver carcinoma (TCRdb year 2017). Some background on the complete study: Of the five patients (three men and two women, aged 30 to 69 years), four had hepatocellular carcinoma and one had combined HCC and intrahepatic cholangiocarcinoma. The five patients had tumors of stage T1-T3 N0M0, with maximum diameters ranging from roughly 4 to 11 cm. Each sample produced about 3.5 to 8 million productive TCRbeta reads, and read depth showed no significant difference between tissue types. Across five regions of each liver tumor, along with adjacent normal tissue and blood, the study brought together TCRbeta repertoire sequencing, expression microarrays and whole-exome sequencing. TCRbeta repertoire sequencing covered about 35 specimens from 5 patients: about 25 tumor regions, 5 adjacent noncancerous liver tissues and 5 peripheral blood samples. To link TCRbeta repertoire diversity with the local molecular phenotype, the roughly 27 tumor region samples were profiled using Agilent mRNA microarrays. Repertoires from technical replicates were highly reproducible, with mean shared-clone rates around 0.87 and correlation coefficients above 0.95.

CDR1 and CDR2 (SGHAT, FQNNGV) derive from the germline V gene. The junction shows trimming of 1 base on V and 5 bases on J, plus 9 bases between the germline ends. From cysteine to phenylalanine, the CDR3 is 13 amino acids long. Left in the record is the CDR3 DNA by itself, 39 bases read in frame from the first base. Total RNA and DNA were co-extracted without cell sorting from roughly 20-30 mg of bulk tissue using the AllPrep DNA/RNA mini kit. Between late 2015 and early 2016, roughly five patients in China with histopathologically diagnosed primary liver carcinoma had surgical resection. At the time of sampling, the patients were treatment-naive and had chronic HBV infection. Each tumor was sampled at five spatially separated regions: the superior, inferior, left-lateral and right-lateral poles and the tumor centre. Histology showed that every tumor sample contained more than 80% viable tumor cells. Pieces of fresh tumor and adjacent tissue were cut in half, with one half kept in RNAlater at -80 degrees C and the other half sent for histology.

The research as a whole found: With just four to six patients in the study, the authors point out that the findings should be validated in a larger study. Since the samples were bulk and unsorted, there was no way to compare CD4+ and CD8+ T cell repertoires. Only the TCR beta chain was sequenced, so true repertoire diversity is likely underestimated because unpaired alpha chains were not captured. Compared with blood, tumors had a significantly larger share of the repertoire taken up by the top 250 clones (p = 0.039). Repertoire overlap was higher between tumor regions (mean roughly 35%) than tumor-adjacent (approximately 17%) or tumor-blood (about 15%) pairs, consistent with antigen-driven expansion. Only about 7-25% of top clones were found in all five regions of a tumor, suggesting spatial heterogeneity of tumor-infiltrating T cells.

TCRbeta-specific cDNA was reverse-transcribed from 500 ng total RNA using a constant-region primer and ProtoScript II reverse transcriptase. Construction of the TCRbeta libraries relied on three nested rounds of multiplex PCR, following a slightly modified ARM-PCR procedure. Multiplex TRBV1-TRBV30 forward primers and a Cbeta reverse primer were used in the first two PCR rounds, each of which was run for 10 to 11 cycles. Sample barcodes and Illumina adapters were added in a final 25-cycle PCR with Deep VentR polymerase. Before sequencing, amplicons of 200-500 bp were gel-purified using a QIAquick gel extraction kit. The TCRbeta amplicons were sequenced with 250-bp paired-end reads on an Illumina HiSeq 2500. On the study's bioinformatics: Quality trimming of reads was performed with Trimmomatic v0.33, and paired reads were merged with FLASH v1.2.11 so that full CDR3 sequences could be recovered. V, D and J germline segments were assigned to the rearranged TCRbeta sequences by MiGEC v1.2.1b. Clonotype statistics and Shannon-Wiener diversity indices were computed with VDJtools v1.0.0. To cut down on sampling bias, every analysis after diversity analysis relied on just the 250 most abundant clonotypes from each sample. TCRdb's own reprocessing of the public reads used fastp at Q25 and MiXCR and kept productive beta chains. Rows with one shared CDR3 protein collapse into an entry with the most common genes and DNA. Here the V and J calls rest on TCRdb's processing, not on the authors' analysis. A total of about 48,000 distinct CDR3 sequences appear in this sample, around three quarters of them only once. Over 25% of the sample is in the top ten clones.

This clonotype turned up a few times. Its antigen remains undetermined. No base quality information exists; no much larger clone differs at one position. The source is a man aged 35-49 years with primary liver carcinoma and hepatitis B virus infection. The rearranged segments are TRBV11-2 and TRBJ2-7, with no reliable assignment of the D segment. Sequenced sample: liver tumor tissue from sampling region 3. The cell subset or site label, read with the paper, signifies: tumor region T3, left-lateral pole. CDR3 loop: CASSLGGGHEQYF. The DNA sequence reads TGTGCCAGCAGCTTAGGGGGTGGCCACGAGCAGTACTTC.